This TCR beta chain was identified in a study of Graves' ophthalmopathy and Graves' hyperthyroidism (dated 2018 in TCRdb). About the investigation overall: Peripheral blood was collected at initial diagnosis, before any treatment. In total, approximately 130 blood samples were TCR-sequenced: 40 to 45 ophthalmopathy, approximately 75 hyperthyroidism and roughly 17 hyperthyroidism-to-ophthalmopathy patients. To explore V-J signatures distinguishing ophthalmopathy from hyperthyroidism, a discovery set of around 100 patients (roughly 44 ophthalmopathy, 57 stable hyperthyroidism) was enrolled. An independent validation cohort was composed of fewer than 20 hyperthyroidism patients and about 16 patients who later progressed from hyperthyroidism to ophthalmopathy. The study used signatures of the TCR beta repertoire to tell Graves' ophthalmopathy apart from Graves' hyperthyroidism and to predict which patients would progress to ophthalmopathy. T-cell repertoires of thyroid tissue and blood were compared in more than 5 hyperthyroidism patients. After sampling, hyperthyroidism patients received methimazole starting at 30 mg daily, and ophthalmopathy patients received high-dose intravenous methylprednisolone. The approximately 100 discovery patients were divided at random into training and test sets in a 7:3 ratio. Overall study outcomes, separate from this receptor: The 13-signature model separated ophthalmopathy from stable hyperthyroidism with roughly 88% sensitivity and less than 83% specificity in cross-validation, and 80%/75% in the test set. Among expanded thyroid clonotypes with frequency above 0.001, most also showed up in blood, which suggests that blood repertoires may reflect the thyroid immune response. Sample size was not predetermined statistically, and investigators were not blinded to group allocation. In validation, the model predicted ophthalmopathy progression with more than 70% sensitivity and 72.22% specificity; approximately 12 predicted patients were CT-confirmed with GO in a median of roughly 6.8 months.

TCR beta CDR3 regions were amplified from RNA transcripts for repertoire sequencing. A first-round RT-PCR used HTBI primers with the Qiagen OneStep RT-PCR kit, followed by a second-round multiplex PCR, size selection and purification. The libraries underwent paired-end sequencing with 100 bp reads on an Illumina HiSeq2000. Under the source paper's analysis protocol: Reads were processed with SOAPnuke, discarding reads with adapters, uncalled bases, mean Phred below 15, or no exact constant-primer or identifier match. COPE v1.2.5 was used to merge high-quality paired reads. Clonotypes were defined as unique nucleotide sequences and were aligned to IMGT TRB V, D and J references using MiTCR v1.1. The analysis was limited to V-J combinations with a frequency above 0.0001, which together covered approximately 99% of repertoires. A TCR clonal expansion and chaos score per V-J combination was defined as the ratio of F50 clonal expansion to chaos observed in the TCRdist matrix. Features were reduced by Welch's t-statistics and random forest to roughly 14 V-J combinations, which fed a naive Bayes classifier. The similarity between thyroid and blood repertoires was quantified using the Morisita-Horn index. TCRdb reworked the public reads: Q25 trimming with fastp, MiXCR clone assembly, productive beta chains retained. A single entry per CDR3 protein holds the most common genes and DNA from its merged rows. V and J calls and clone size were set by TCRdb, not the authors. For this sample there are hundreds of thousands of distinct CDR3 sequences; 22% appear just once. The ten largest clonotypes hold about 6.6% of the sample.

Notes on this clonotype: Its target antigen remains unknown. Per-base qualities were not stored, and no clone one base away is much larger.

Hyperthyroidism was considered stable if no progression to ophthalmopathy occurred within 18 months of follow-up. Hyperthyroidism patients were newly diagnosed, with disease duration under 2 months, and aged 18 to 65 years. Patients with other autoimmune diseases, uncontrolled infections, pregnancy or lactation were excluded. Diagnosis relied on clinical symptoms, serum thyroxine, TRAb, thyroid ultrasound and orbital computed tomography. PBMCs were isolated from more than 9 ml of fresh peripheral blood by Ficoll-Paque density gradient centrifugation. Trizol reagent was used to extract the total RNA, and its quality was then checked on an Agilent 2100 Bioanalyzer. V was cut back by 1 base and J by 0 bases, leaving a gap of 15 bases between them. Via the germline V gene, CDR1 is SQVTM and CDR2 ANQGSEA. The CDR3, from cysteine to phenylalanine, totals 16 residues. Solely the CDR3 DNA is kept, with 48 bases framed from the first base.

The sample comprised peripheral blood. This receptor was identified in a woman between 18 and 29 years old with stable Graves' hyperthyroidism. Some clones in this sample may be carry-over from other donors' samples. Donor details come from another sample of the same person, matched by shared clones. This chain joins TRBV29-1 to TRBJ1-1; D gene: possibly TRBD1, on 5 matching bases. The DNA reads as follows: TGCAGCGTTGAAGCGAGGGGTATCAGAATGAACACTGAAGCTTTCTTT. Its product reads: CSVEARGIRMNTEAFF.